This TCR beta chain was recovered during a study of CD8+CD57+ T cells in acquired aplastic anemia. Genomic DNA templated the TCR beta VDJ and CDR3 profiling. MiXCR was run by TCRdb on the reads, yielding one entry per CDR3 protein. The sample comprises about 200,000 distinct CDR3 sequences, 65% of which are singletons, and 58% rests with the top ten. CDR3 length: 11 residues. V was clipped by 4 bases and J by 5 bases, with 9 bases between them. The germline gives CDR1 SQVTM, CDR2 ANQGSEA. Patients picked for sequencing had shown CD8+CD57+ cell expansion detected by flow cytometry. In this sample, this clonotype turned up a few times.

Sequencing used sorted CD4+, CD8+, or CD8+CD57+ T cells (not recorded which) from PBMCs. The receptor comes from a human donor with aplastic anemia. The genes are TRBV29-1 and TRBJ2-7; the D gene is possibly TRBD2 (5 bases). The CDR3 loop is CSVGELHEQYF. The CDR3 nucleotides read TGCAGCGTTGGGGAGCTGCACGAGCAGTACTTC.